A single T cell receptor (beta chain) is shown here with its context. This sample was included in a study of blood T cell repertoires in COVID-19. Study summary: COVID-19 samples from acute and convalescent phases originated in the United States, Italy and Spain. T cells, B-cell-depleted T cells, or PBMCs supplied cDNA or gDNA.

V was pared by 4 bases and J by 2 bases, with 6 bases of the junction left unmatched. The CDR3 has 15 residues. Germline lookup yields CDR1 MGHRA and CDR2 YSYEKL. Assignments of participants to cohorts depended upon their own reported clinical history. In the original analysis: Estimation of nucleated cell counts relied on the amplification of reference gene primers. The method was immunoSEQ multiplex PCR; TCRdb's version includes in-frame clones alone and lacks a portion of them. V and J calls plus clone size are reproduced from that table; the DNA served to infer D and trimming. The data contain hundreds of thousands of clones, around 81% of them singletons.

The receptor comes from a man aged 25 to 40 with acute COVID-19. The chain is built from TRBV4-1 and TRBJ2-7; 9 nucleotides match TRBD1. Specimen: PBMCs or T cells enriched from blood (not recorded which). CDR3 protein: CASSPRDRVPYEQYF. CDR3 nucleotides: TGCGCCAGCAGCCCCCGGGACAGGGTCCCCTACGAGCAGTACTTC.